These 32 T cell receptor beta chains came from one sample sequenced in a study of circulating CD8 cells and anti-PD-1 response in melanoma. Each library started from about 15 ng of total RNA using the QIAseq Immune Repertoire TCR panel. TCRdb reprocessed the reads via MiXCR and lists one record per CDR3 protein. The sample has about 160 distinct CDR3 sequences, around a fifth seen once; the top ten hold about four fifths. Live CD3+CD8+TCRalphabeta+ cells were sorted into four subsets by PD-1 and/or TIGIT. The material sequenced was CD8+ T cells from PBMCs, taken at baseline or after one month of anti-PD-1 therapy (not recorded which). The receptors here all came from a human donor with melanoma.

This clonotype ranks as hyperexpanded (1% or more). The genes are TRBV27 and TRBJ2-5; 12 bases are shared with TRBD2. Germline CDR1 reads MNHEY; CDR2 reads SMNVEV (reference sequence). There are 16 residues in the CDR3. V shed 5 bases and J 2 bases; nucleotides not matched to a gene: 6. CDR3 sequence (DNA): TGTGCCAGCAGTGAGGGACTAGCGGGCTTACAAGAGACCCAGTACTTC. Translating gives CASSEGLAGLQETQYF.

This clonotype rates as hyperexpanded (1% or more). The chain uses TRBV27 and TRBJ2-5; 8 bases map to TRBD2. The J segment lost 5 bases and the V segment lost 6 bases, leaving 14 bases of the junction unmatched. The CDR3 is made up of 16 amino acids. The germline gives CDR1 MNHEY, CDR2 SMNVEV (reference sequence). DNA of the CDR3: TGTGCCAGCAGCCAAGGACTAGCCGGATTGGAGGAGACCCAGTACTTC. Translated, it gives CASSQGLAGLEETQYF.

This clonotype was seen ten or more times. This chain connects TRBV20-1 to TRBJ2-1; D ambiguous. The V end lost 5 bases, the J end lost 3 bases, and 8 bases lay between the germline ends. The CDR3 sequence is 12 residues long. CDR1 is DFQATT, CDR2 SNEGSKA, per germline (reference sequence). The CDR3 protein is CSAEWGYNEQFF. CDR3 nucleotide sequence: TGCAGTGCTGAGTGGGGCTACAATGAGCAGTTCTTC.

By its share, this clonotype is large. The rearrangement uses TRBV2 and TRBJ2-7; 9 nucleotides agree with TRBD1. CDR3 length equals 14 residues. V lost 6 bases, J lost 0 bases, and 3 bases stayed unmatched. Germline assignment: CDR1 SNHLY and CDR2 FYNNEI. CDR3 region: CASSRDRDSYEQYF. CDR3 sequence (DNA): TGTGCCAGCAGCCGGGACAGGGACTCCTACGAGCAGTACTTC.

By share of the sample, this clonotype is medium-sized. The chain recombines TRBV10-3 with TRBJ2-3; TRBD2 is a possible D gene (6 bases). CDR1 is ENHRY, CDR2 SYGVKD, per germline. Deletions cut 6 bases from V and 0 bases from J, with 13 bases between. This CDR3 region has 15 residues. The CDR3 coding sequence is TGTGCCATCAGCTTAGCGGAACTGAGCACAGATACGCAGTATTTT. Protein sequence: CAISLAELSTDTQYF.

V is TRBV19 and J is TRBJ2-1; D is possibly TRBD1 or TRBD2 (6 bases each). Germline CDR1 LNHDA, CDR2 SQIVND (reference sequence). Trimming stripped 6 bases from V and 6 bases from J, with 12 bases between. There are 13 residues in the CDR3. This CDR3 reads CASSGSGANEQFF. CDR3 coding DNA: TGTGCCAGTAGCGGGTCGGGGGCCAATGAGCAGTTCTTC.

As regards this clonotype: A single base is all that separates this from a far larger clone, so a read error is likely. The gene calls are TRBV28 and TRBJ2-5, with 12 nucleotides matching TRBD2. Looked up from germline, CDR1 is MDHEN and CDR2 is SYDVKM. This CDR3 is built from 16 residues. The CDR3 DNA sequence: TGTGCCAGCAGTGAGGGACTAGCGGGCTTACAAGAGACCCATTACTTC. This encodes CASSEGLAGLQETHYF.

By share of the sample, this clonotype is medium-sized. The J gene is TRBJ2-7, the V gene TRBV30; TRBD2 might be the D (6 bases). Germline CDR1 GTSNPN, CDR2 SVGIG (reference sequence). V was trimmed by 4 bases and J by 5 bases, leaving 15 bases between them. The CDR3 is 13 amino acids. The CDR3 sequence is CAWNVAGWDEQYF. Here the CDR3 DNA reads TGTGCCTGGAACGTGGCGGGGTGGGACGAGCAGTACTTC.

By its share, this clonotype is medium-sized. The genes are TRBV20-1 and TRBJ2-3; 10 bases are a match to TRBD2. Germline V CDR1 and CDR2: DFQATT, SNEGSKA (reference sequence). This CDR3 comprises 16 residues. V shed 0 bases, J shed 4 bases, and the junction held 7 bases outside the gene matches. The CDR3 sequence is CSARDSTSGDADTQYF. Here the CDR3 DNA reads TGCAGTGCTAGAGATTCTACTAGCGGGGATGCAGATACGCAGTATTTT.

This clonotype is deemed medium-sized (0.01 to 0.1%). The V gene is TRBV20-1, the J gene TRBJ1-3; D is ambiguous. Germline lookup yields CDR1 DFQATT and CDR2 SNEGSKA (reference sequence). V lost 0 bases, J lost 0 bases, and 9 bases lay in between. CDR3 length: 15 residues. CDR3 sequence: CSARDQARSGNTIYF. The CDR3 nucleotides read TGCAGTGCTAGAGACCAGGCCCGCTCTGGAAACACCATATATTTT.

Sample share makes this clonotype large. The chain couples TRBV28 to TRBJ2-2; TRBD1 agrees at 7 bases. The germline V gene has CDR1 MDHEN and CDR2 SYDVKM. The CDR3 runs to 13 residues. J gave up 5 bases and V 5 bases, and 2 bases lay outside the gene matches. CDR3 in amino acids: CASSNRGTGELFF. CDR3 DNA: TGTGCCAGCAGTAACAGGGGAACCGGGGAGCTGTTTTTT.

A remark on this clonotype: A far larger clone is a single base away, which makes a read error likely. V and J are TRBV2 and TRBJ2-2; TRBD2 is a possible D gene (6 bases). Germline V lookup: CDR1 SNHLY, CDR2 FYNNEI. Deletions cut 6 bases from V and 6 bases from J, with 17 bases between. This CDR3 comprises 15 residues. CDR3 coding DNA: TGTGCCAGCAGCCGGCTAGCGAGAGGCGCCGGGGAGCTGTTTTTT. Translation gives CASSRLARGAGELFF.

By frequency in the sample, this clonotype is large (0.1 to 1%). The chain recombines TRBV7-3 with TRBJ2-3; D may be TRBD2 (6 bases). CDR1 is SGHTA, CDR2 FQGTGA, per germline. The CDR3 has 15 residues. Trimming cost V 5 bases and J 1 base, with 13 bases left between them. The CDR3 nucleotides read TGTGCCAGCAGCCGGCTAGCGAAGGGCACAGATACGCAGTATTTT. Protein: CASSRLAKGTDTQYF.

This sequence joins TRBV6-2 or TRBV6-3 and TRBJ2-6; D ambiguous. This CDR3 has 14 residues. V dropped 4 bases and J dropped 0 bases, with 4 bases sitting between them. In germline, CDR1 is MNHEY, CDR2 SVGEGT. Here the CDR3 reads CASSCDSGANVLTF. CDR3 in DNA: TGTGCCAGCAGTTGCGACTCTGGGGCCAACGTCCTGACTTTC.

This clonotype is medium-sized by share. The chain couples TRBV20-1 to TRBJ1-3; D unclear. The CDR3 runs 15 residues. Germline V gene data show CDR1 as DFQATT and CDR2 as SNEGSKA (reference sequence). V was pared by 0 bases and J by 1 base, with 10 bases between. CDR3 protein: CSARDSGKSGNTIYF. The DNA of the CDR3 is TGCAGTGCTAGAGATTCGGGGAAATCTGGAAACACCATATATTTT.

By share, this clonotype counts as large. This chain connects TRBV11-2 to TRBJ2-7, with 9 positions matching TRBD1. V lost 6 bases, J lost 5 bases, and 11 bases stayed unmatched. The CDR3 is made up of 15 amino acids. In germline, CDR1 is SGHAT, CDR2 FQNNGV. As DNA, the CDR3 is TGTGCCAGCAGACCCATAGACAGGGGGGACAACGAGCAGTACTTC. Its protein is CASRPIDRGDNEQYF.

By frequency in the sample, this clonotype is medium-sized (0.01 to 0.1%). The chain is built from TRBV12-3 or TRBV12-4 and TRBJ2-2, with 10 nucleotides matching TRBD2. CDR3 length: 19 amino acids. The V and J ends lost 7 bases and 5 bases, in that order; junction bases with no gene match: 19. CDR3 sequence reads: CASKFQRSEREGMTGELFF. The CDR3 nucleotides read TGTGCCAGCAAGTTTCAGAGGAGTGAGCGGGAGGGCATGACCGGGGAGCTGTTTTTT.

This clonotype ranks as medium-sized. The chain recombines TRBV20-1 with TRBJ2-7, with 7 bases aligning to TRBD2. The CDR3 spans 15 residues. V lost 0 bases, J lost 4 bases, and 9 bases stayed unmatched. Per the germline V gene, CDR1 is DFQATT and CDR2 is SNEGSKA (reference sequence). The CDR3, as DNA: TGCAGTGCTAGAGATGTTGCGGGAGTTGGTTACGAGCAGTACTTC. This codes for CSARDVAGVGYEQYF.

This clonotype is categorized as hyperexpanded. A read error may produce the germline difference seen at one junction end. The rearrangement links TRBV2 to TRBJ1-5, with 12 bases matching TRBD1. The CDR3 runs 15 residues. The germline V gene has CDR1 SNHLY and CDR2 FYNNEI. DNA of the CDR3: TGTGCCAGCAGGGAAGGGACAGGGGGCTTTCAGCCCCAGCATTTT. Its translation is CASREGTGGFQPQHF.

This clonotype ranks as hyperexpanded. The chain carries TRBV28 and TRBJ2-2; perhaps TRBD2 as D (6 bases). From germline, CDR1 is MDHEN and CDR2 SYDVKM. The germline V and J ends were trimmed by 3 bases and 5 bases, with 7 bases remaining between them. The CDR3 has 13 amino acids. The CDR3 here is CASSFRGTGELFF. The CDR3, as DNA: TGTGCCAGCAGTTTCCGGGGGACCGGGGAGCTGTTTTTT. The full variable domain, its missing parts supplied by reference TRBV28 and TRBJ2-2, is DVKVTQSSRYLVKRTGEKVFLECVQDMDHENMFWYRQDPGLGLRLIYFSYDVKMKEKGDIPEGYSVSREKKERFSLILESASTNQTSMYLCASSFRGTGELFFGEGSRLTVL.

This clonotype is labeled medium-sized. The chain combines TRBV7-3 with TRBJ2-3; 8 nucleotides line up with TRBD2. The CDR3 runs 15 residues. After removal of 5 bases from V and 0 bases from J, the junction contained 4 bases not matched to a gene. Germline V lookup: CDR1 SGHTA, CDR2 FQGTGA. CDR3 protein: CASSRLALSTDTQYF. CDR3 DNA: TGTGCCAGCAGCCGACTAGCGTTGAGCACAGATACGCAGTATTTT.

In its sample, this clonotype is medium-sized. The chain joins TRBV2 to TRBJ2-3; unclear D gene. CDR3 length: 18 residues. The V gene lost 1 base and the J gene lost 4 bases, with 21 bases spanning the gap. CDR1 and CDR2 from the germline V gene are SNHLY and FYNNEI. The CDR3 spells CASSEGDRSHASPDTQYF. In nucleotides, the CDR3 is TGTGCCAGCAGTGAAGGAGACCGATCTCACGCTTCCCCAGATACGCAGTATTTT.

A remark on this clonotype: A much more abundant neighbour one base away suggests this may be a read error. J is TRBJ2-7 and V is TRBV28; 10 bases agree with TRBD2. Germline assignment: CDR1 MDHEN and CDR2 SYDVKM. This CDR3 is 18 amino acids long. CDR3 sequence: CASSSPNPAAGGPGGQHF. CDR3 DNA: TGTGCCAGCAGTTCCCCAAACCCCGCAGCGGGAGGGCCGGGCGGGCAGCACTTC.

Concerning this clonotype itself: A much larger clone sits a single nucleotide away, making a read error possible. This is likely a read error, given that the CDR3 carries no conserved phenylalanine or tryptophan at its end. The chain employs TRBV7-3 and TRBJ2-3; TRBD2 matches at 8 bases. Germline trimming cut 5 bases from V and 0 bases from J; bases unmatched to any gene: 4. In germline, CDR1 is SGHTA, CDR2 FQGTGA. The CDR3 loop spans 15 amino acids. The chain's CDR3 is CASSRLALSTDTQYL. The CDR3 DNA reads TGTGCCAGCAGCCGACTAGCGTTGAGCACAGATACGCAGTATTTA.

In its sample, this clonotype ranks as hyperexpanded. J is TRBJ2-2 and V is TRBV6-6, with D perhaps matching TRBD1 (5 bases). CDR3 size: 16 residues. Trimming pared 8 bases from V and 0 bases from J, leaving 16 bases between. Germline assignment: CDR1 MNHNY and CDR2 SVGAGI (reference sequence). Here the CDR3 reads CASGQDFWPNTGELFF. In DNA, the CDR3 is TGTGCCAGCGGACAAGATTTTTGGCCGAACACCGGGGAGCTGTTTTTT.

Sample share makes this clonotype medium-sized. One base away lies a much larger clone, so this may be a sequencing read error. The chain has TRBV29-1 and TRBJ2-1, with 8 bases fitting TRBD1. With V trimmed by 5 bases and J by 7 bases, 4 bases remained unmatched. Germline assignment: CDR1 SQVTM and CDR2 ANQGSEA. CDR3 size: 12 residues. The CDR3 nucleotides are TGCAGCGTTACAGGGGGTGTGAATGAGCAGTTCTTC. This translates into CSVTGGVNEQFF.

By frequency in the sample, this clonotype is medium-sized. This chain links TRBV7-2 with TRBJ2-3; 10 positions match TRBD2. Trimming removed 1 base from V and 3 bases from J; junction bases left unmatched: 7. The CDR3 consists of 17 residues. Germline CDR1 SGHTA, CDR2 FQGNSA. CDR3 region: CASSLDPSGSLTDTQYF. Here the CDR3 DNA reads TGTGCCAGCAGCTTAGATCCTAGCGGGAGTTTAACAGATACGCAGTATTTT.

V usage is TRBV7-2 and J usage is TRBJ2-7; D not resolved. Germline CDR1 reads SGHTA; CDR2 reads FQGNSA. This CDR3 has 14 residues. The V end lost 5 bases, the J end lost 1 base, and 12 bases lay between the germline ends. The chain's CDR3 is CASSPKTLSYEQYF. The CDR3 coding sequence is TGTGCCAGCAGCCCCAAAACACTGTCCTACGAGCAGTACTTC.

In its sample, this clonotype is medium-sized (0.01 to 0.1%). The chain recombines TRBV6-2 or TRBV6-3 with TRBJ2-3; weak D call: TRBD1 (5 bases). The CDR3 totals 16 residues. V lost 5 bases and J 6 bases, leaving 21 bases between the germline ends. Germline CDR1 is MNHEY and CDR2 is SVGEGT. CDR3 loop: CASSPTQGWGSDTQYF. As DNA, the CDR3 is TGTGCCAGCAGTCCAACCCAGGGATGGGGTTCGGATACGCAGTATTTT.

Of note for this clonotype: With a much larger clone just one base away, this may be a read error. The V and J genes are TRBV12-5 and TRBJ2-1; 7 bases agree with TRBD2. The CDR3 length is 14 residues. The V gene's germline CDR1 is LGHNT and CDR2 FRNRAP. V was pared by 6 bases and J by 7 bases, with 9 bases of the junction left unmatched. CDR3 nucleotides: TGTGCTAGTGGAACTACTGGCGGGAGAAATGAGCAGTTCTTC. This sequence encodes CASGTTGGRNEQFF. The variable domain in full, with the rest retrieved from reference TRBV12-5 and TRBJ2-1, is DARVTQTPRHKVTEMGQEVTMRCQPILGHNTVFWYRQTMMQGLELLAYFRNRAPLDDSGMPKDRFSAEMPDATLATLKIQPSEPRDSAVYFCASGTTGGRNEQFFGPGTRLTVL.

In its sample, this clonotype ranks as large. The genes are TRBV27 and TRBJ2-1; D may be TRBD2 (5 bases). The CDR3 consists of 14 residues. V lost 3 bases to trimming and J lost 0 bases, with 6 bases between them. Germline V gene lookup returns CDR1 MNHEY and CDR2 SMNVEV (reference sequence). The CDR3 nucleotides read TGTGCCAGCAGTTTCGGAGGCTCCTACAATGAGCAGTTCTTC. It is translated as CASSFGGSYNEQFF.

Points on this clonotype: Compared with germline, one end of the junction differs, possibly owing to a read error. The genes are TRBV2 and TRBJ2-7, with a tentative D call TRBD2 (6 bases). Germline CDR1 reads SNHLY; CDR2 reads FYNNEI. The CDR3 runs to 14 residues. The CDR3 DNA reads TGTGCCAGCAGCCGGGGCAGGGACTCCTACGAGCAGCACTTC. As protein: CASSRGRDSYEQHF.